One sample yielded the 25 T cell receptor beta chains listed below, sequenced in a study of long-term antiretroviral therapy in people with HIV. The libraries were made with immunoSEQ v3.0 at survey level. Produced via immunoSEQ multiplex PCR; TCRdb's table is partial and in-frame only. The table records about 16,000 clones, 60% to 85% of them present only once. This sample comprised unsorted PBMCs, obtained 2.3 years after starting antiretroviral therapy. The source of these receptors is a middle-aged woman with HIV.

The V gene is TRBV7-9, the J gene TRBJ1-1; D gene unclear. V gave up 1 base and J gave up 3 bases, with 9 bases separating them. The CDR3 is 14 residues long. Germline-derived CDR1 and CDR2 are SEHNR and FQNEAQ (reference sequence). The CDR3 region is CASSLELLYTEAFF. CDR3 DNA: TGTGCCAGCAGCTTAGAGCTGTTGTACACTGAAGCTTTCTTT.

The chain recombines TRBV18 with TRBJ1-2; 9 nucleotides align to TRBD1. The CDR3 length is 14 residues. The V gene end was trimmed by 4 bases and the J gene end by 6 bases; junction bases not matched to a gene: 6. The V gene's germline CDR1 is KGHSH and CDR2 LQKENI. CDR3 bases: TGTGCCAGCTCACGGGACAGGGCCGGGGATGGCTACACCTTC. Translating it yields CASSRDRAGDGYTF.

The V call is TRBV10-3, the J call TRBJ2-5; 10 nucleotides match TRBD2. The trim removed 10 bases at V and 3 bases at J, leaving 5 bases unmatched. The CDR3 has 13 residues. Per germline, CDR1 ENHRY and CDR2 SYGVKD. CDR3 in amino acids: CATRGTSEETQYF. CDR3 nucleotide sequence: TGTGCCACCCGAGGGACTAGCGAAGAGACCCAGTACTTC.

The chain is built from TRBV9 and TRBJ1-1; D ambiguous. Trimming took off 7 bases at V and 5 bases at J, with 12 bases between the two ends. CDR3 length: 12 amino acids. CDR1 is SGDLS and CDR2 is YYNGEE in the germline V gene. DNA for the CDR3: TGTGCCAGCTCCAGAATGGAAACTGAAGCTTTCTTT. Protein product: CASSRMETEAFF.

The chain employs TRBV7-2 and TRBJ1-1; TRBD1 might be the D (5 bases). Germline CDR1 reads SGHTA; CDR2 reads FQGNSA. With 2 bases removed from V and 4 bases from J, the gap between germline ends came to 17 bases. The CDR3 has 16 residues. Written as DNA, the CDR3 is TGTGCCAGCAGCTTATTTGGATCGCAGGGCGGCACTGAAGCTTTCTTT. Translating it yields CASSLFGSQGGTEAFF.

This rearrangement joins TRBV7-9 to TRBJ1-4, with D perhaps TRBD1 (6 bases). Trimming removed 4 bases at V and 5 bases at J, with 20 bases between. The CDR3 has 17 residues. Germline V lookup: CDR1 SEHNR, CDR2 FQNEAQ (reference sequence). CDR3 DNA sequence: TGTGCCAGCAGCTATGCCCACCGCGGGACAAGGAATGAAAAACTGTTTTTT. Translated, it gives CASSYAHRGTRNEKLFF.

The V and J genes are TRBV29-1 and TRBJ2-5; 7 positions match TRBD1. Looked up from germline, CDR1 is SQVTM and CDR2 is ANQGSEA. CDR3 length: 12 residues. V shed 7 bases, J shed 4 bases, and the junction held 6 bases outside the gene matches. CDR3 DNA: TGCAGCGACAGGGGACCACGAGAGACCCAGTACTTC. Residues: CSDRGPRETQYF. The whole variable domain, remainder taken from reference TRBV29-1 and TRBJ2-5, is SAVISQKPSRDICQRGTSLTIQCQVDSQVTMMFWYRQQPGQSLTLIATANQGSEATYESGFVIDKFPISRPNLTFSTLTVSNMSPEDSSIYLCSDRGPRETQYFGPGTRLLVL.

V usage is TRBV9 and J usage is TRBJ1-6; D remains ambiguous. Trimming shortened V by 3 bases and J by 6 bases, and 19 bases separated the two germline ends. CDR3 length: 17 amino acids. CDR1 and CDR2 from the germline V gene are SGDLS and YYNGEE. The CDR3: CASSEPPGSSFNSPLHF. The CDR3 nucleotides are TGTGCCAGCAGCGAGCCACCGGGCAGCAGTTTTAATTCACCCCTCCACTTT. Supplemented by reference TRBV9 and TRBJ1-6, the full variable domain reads DSGVTQTPKHLITATGQRVTLRCSPRSGDLSVYWYQQSLDQGLQFLIQYYNGEERAKGNILERFSAQQFPDLHSELNLSSLELGDSALYFCASSEPPGSSFNSPLHFGNGTRLTVT.

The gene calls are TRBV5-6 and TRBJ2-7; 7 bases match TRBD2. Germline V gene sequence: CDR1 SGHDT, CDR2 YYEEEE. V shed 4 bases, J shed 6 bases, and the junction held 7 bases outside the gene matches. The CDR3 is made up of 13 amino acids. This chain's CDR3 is CASSVGGYREQYF. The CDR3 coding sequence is TGTGCCAGCAGCGTGGGGGGGTATCGCGAGCAGTACTTC.

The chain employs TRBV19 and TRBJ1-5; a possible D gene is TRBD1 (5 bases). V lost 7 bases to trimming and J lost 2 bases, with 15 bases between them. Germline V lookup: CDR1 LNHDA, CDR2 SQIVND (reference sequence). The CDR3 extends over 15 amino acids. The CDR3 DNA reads TGTGCCAGTATCCAGACCCGGGGGGGCAATCAGCCCCAGCATTTT. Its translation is CASIQTRGGNQPQHF.

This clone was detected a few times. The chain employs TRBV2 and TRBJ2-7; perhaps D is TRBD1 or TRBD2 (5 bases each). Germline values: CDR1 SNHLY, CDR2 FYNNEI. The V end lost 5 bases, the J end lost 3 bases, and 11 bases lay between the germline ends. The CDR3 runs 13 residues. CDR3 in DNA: TGTGCCAGCAGTCCGGGACGGGACTACGAGCAGTACTTC. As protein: CASSPGRDYEQYF. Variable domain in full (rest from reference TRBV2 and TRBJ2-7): EPEVTQTPSHQVTQMGQEVILRCVPISNHLYFYWYRQILGQKVEFLVSFYNNEISEKSEIFDDQFSVERPDGSNFTLKIRSTKLEDSAMYFCASSPGRDYEQYFGPGTRLTVT.

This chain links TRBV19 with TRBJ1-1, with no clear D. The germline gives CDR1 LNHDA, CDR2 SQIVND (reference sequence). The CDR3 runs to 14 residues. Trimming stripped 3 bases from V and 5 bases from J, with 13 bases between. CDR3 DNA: TGTGCCAGTAGTATTGGTCGGGGAATTACTGAAGCTTTCTTT. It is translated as CASSIGRGITEAFF.

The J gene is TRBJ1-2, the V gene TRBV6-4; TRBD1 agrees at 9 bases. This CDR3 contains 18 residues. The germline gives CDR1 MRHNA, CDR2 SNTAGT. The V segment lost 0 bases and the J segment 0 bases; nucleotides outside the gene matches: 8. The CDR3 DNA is TGTGCCAGCAGTGACTCCGGGGGGACAGGGAGGACTAACTATGGCTACACCTTC. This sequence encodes CASSDSGGTGRTNYGYTF.

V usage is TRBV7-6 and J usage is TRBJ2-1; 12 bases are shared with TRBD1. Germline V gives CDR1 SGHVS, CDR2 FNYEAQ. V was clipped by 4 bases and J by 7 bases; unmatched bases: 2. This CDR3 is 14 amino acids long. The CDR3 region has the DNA TGTGCCAGCAGCTCGGGACAGGGGGCGAATGAGCAGTTCTTC. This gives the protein CASSSGQGANEQFF.

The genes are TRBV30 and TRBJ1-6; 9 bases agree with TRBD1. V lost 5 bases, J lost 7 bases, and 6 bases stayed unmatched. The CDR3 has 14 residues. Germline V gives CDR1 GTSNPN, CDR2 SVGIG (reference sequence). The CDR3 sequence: CAWWRGQGNSPLHF. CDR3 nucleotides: TGTGCCTGGTGGCGGGGACAGGGAAATTCACCCCTCCACTTT.

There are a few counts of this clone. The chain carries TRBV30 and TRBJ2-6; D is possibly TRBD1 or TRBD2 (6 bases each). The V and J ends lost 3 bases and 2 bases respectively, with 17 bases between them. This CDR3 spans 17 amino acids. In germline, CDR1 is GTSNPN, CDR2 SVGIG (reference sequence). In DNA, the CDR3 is TGTGCCTGGAGCAAGACAGGAGGAGGGACTGGGGCCAACGTCCTGACTTTC. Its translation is CAWSKTGGGTGANVLTF.

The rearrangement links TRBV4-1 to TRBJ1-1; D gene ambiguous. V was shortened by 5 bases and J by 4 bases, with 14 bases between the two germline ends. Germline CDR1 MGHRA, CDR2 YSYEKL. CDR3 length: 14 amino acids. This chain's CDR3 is CASSVNDPTTEAFF. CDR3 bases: TGCGCCAGCAGCGTAAACGACCCAACCACTGAAGCTTTCTTT.

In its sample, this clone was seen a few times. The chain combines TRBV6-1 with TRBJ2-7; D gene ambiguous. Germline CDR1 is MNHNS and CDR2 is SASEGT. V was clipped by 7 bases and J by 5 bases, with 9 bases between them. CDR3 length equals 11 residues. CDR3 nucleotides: TGTGCCAGCACTGGTTGGGACGAGCAGTACTTC. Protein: CASTGWDEQYF.

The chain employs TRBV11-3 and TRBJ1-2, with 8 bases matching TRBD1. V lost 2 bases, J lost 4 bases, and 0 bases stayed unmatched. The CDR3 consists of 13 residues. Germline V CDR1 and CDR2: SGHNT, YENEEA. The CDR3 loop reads CASSLTGGYGYTF. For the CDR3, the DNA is TGTGCCAGCAGCTTAACAGGGGGCTATGGCTACACCTTC.

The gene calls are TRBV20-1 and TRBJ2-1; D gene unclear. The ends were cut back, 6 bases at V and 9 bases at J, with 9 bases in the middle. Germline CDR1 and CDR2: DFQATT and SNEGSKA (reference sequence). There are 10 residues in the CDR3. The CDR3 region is CSAPSAEQFF. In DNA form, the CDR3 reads TGCAGTGCCCCCAGCGCTGAGCAGTTCTTC.

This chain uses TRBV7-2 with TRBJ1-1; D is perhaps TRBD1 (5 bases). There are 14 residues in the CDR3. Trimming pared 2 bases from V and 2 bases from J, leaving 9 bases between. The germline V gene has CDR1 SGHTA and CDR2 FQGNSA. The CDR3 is CASSLTRDNTEAFF. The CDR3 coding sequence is TGTGCCAGCAGCTTAACCAGGGATAACACTGAAGCTTTCTTT. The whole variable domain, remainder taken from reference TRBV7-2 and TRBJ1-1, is GAGVSQSPSNKVTEKGKDVELRCDPISGHTALYWYRQSLGQGLEFLIYFQGNSAPDKSGLPSDRFSAERTGGSVSTLTIQRTQQEDSAVYLCASSLTRDNTEAFFGQGTRLTVV.

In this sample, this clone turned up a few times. The CDR3 loop is CASRPLGTGYGYTF. In nucleotides, the CDR3 is TGCGCCAGCAGGCCCCTGGGGACAGGCTATGGCTACACCTTC. The V and J genes are TRBV5-1 and TRBJ1-2; 8 nucleotides match TRBD1. The CDR3 sequence is 14 residues long. Germline lookup yields CDR1 SGHRS and CDR2 YFSETQ. V was pared by 5 bases and J by 4 bases, with 7 bases of the junction left unmatched.

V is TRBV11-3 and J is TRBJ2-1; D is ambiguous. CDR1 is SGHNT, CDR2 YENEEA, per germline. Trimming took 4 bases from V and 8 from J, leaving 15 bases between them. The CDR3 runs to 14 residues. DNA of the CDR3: TGTGCCAGCAGCTCAGAGGTGGGTACCGATGAGCAGTTCTTC. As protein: CASSSEVGTDEQFF.

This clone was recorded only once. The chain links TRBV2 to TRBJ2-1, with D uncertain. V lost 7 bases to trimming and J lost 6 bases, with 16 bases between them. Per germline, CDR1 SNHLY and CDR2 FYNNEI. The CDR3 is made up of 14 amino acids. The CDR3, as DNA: TGTGCCAGCAAAACCGCCAGTAGCTTCAATGAGCAGTTCTTC. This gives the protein CASKTASSFNEQFF.

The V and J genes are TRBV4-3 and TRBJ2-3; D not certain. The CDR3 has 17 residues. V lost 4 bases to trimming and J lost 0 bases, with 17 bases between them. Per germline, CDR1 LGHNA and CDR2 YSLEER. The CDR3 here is CASSRRPPTTSTDTQYF. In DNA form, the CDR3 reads TGCGCCAGCAGCCGCCGACCCCCAACGACTAGCACAGATACGCAGTATTTT.